The source of this TCR beta chain is a study of T cell changes during pregnancy in multiple sclerosis. The protocol was immunoSEQ multiplex PCR, while the TCRdb copy is restricted to in-frame clones and leaves out a portion. The sample has 60,000 to 75,000 clones; approximately 90% are singletons. Trimming removed 5 bases at V and 4 bases at J, with 18 bases between. CDR3 length: 15 amino acids. Germline V CDR1 and CDR2: SGHRS, YFSETQ. The input for sequencing was peripheral blood, taken in the third trimester of pregnancy. The source is a female donor with multiple sclerosis, enrolled in a pregnancy study. The chain carries TRBV5-1 and TRBJ1-1; perhaps TRBD1 as D (5 bases). CDR3 sequence: CASSLGSLGGTEAFF. The CDR3 DNA reads TGCGCCAGCAGTCTTGGCAGCCTCGGGGGCACTGAAGCTTTCTTT.